These 32 T cell receptor beta chains share one sample of origin, sequenced in a study of neoadjuvant nivolumab and ipilimumab in lung cancer. This table comes from immunoSEQ multiplex PCR, and its TCRdb copy is limited to in-frame clones, with some not included. The table includes 24,000 or so clones, 65% to 85% detected once. This specimen was peripheral blood, taken before neoadjuvant nivolumab, alone or with ipilimumab. The receptors originated from an adult with non-small cell lung cancer.

The chain employs TRBV19 and TRBJ2-2, with TRBD2 identical over 8 bases. CDR1 is LNHDA, CDR2 SQIVND, per germline (reference sequence). V shed 4 bases and J 2 bases; nucleotides not matched to a gene: 3. This CDR3 spans 15 amino acids. CDR3 amino acids: CASSRRGANTGELFF. CDR3 in DNA: TGTGCCAGTAGTAGGCGGGGGGCTAACACCGGGGAGCTGTTTTTT.

The chain has TRBV23-1 and TRBJ1-1, with D perhaps matching TRBD1 (5 bases). TRBV23-1 is given ORF status, its function remaining uncertain. The CDR3 length is 17 residues. The V gene lost 7 bases and the J gene lost 1 base, with 22 bases spanning the gap. CDR3 in DNA: TGCGCCAGCAAACCCCTTCAATCCAGGGTGAGGAACACTGAAGCTTTCTTT. Translated, it gives CASKPLQSRVRNTEAFF.

V and J are TRBV14 and TRBJ1-1; D may be TRBD1 (6 bases). The CDR3 length is 14 residues. V was cut by 4 bases and J by 1 base, with 10 bases left in between. Germline V gives CDR1 SGHDN, CDR2 FVKESK. The CDR3: CASSLVQGNTEAFF. CDR3 in DNA: TGTGCCAGCAGCCTTGTACAGGGGAACACTGAAGCTTTCTTT.

The rearrangement links TRBV6-5 to TRBJ1-6; 9 bases align to TRBD1. Germline V gene lookup returns CDR1 MNHEY and CDR2 SVGAGI. This CDR3 has 15 residues. Losses at the gene ends were 5 bases for V and 6 bases for J; bases not matched to a gene: 5. CDR3 in DNA: TGTGCCAGCAGTACGGGGACAGGGATTAATTCACCCCTCCACTTT. It encodes CASSTGTGINSPLHF.

The chain joins TRBV2 to TRBJ1-2, with a weak D call TRBD1 (5 bases). Germline CDR1 reads SNHLY; CDR2 reads FYNNEI. The CDR3 runs to 15 residues. V lost 6 bases, J lost 0 bases, and 14 bases lay in between. The CDR3 protein is CASRSLGPANYGYTF. The DNA for the CDR3 is TGTGCCAGCAGAAGCCTGGGACCGGCTAACTATGGCTACACCTTC.

The chain is built from TRBV5-1 and TRBJ2-1; TRBD2 agrees at 9 bases. The CDR3 runs 18 residues. Trimming removed 2 bases from V and 5 bases from J; junction bases left unmatched: 14. In germline, CDR1 is SGHRS, CDR2 YFSETQ. In DNA, the CDR3 is TGCGCCAGCAGCTTCTCGCTAGCGGGACAATTACTTAACAATGAGCAGTTCTTC. Translated: CASSFSLAGQLLNNEQFF.

The rearrangement links TRBV13 to TRBJ1-2, with 8 bases fitting TRBD1. Germline assignment: CDR1 PRHDT and CDR2 FYEKMQ (reference sequence). This CDR3 contains 15 residues. The V gene end was trimmed by 3 bases and the J gene end by 4 bases; junction bases not matched to a gene: 7. CDR3 region: CASSLIGTGSYGYTF. The CDR3 DNA is TGTGCCAGCAGCTTGATCGGGACAGGCAGCTATGGCTACACCTTC.

The chain combines TRBV10-3 with TRBJ1-1; the D is unclear. Trimming cost V 8 bases and J 12 bases, with 22 bases left between them. CDR3 length equals 13 residues. CDR1 is ENHRY, CDR2 SYGVKD, per germline. CDR3 in DNA: TGTGCCATCCAATCAGAAGGCTTGGGCATTCCTTTCTTT. Translating it yields CAIQSEGLGIPFF.

The count of this clone is one. This CDR3 is CASSPGGTGSLTYEQYF. The CDR3, as DNA: TGTGCCAGCAGCCCGGGGGGGACAGGGAGTCTTACCTACGAGCAGTACTTC. V is TRBV5-6 and J is TRBJ2-7, with TRBD1 as a possible D gene (9 bases). Germline-derived CDR1 and CDR2 are SGHDT and YYEEEE. The CDR3 consists of 17 residues. Trimming removed 4 bases from V and 2 bases from J, with 22 bases in between. Combining the CDR3 with reference TRBV5-6 and TRBJ2-7 gives the whole variable domain DAGVTQSPTHLIKTRGQQVTLRCSPKSGHDTVSWYQQALGQGPQFIFQYYEEEERQRGNFPDRFSGHQFPNYSSELNVNALLLGDSALYLCASSPGGTGSLTYEQYFGPGTRLTVT.

The chain couples TRBV5-5 to TRBJ2-5, with a weak D call TRBD2 (5 bases). V lost 4 bases and J lost 0, with 10 bases in between. Germline V gene lookup returns CDR1 SGHKS and CDR2 YYEKEE (reference sequence). The CDR3 is 14 amino acids. The CDR3 region has the DNA TGTGCCAGCAGCCCTGCGGGCAACCAAGAGACCCAGTACTTC. Its translation: CASSPAGNQETQYF. The entire variable domain, with the rest obtained from reference TRBV5-5 and TRBJ2-5, is as follows: DAGVTQSPTHLIKTRGQQVTLRCSPISGHKSVSWYQQVLGQGPQFIFQYYEKEERGRGNFPDRFSARQFPNYSSELNVNALLLGDSALYLCASSPAGNQETQYFGPGTRLLVL.

DNA of the CDR3: TGTGCCAGCAGTTGGACCGGGACAGGGGGTTACGAGCAGTACTTC. Translation: CASSWTGTGGYEQYF. The chain recombines TRBV5-8 with TRBJ2-7, with 11 positions matching TRBD1. In germline, CDR1 is SGHTS, CDR2 YDEGEE. V dropped 5 bases and J dropped 4; count of bases not matched to a gene: 8. The CDR3 consists of 15 residues.

V gene TRBV6-5 combines with J gene TRBJ2-4; TRBD1 agrees at 7 bases. Trimming at V came to 6 bases and at J to 1 base, leaving 6 bases not matched to a gene. CDR1 MNHEY and CDR2 SVGAGI come from the germline V gene. The CDR3 runs to 15 residues. CDR3 in DNA: TGTGCCAGCAGCAGCGGACAGGCCGCCAAAAACATTCAGTACTTC. Its translation is CASSSGQAAKNIQYF.

This sequence joins TRBV27 and TRBJ2-7; 12 bases map to TRBD2. With V trimmed by 0 bases and J by 4 bases, 7 bases remained unmatched. The CDR3 is made up of 17 amino acids. The germline CDR1 and CDR2 sequences are MNHEY and SMNVEV (reference sequence). Here the CDR3 reads CASSLSPGLAGTYEQYF. As DNA, the CDR3 is TGTGCCAGCAGTTTATCCCCCGGACTAGCGGGGACTTACGAGCAGTACTTC.

V and J are TRBV5-8 and TRBJ2-6; D uncertain. V shed 4 bases and J shed 0 bases, with 17 bases lying between them. The CDR3 runs 18 residues. CDR1 and CDR2 from the germline V gene are SGHTS and YDEGEE. The CDR3 sequence: CASSRVLSPYSGANVLTF. CDR3 nucleotides: TGTGCCAGCAGCCGGGTACTCTCCCCCTACTCTGGGGCCAACGTCCTGACTTTC.

The chain links TRBV29-1 to TRBJ2-2; a weak D match, TRBD2 (5 bases). CDR1 SQVTM and CDR2 ANQGSEA come from the germline V gene. V was pared by 7 bases and J by 5 bases, with 14 bases between. The CDR3 runs 13 residues. The CDR3, as DNA: TGCAGCGCGGGAAAAGGAATGACCGGGGAGCTGTTTTTT. The encoded protein is CSAGKGMTGELFF.

The gene calls are TRBV2 and TRBJ1-3; D not resolved. The ends were cut back, 6 bases at V and 0 bases at J, with 12 bases in the middle. Germline V gene data show CDR1 as SNHLY and CDR2 as FYNNEI. The CDR3 loop spans 15 amino acids. The CDR3 bases are TGTGCCAGCAGCCTGGACGGTCGCTCTGGAAACACCATATATTTT. It is translated as CASSLDGRSGNTIYF.

V and J are TRBV7-9 and TRBJ2-7; tentatively, D is TRBD1 or TRBD2 (5 bases each). Trimming shortened V by 7 bases and J by 6 bases, and 22 bases separated the two germline ends. Germline CDR1 and CDR2: SEHNR and FQNEAQ (reference sequence). The CDR3 spans 15 residues. The CDR3 loop reads CASTHSGRSSAEQYF. The CDR3 DNA is TGTGCCAGCACTCATTCAGGGAGATCTTCGGCCGAGCAGTACTTC.

This clone was observed a single time. This chain uses TRBV5-4 with TRBJ2-7; 9 bases line up with TRBD1. CDR1 and CDR2 (germline): SGHNT, YYREEE (reference sequence). The trim removed 4 bases at V and 7 bases at J, leaving 12 bases unmatched. The CDR3 covers 15 residues. The CDR3 sequence is CASSTGQGLGPEQYF. The CDR3 DNA reads as TGTGCCAGCAGCACGGGACAGGGCCTGGGGCCGGAGCAGTACTTC.

CDR3 region: CATSRGGPYEQYF. CDR3 coding DNA: TGTGCCACCAGCAGAGGTGGACCCTACGAGCAGTACTTC. The gene calls are TRBV15 and TRBJ2-7; D not certain. CDR3 length: 13 residues. V dropped 1 base and J dropped 2 bases, with 6 bases sitting between them. The germline V gene encodes CDR1 LNHNV and CDR2 YYDKDF (reference sequence).

V gene TRBV7-2 combines with J gene TRBJ2-5; D is unclear. Trimming took 1 base from V and 1 from J, leaving 7 bases between them. The CDR3 has 14 residues. Germline CDR1 SGHTA, CDR2 FQGNSA. CDR3 bases: TGTGCCAGCAGCTTAGGACCGACCCAAGAGACCCAGTACTTC. Translated, it gives CASSLGPTQETQYF.

The chain links TRBV4-1 to TRBJ1-5; no clear D gene. With 1 base removed from V and 7 bases from J, the gap between germline ends came to 8 bases. CDR1 is MGHRA and CDR2 is YSYEKL in the germline V gene. The CDR3 sequence is 13 residues long. The CDR3 region has the DNA TGCGCCAGCAGCCAAGTAGGCGGACAGCCCCAGCATTTT. It encodes CASSQVGGQPQHF.

This clone appeared once. The CDR3: CASSEVRAGGAFF. In DNA, the CDR3 is TGTGCCAGCAGTGAAGTTAGGGCAGGAGGGGCTTTCTTT. This sequence joins TRBV2 and TRBJ1-1, with D unclear. The CDR3 is 13 amino acids. Trimming cost V 1 base and J 11 bases, with 14 bases left between them. The V gene's germline CDR1 is SNHLY and CDR2 FYNNEI.

The CDR3 protein is CASSKTGPGTEAFF. For the CDR3, the DNA is TGTGCCAGCAGTAAGACAGGGCCCGGAACTGAAGCTTTCTTT. The gene calls are TRBV2 and TRBJ1-1; 7 bases match TRBD1. CDR3 length: 14 amino acids. The germline V gene has CDR1 SNHLY and CDR2 FYNNEI. Trimming removed 5 bases from V and 5 bases from J; junction bases left unmatched: 8.

This clone turned up a few times. This chain uses TRBV18 with TRBJ2-7; possibly TRBD1 or TRBD2 for D (5 bases each). This CDR3 region has 13 residues. V was pared by 0 bases and J by 4 bases, with 7 bases between. Germline values: CDR1 KGHSH, CDR2 LQKENI. CDR3 nucleotides: TGTGCCAGCTCACCACCGGGGGTTTACGAGCAGTACTTC. Its protein is CASSPPGVYEQYF.

The chain carries TRBV29-1 and TRBJ2-5; tentatively, D is TRBD1 (5 bases). The CDR3 covers 11 residues. V was shortened by 5 bases and J by 2 bases, with 6 bases between the two germline ends. Germline CDR1 SQVTM, CDR2 ANQGSEA. The CDR3 spells CSVRQQETQYF. CDR3 sequence (DNA): TGCAGCGTTAGACAGCAAGAGACCCAGTACTTC.

The chain joins TRBV10-1 to TRBJ1-4, with 7 bases matching TRBD1. V was clipped by 6 bases and J by 3 bases; unmatched bases: 4. Per the germline V gene, CDR1 is WNHNN and CDR2 is SYGVQD (reference sequence). The CDR3 extends over 14 amino acids. The CDR3 region is CASSAGTANEKLFF. The CDR3 coding sequence is TGCGCCAGCAGCGCCGGGACAGCTAATGAAAAACTGTTTTTT.

In this sample, this clone turned up a few times. The genes are TRBV9 and TRBJ1-6; D remains unclear. The CDR3 sequence is 14 residues long. The V gene's germline CDR1 is SGDLS and CDR2 YYNGEE. V was clipped by 1 base and J by 9 bases, with 11 bases between them. The chain's CDR3 is CASSVRWESSPLHF. In nucleotides, the CDR3 is TGTGCCAGCAGCGTACGTTGGGAGTCTTCACCCCTCCACTTT.

V usage is TRBV29-1 and J usage is TRBJ2-3; maybe TRBD2 (6 bases). The ends were cut back, 4 bases at V and 1 base at J, with 12 bases in the middle. Germline V CDR1 and CDR2: SQVTM, ANQGSEA. The CDR3 contains 14 residues. CDR3 bases: TGCAGCGTTGCGGGGGAGGTCGGCACAGATACGCAGTATTTT. Protein sequence: CSVAGEVGTDTQYF.

This clone came up a few times. The chain combines TRBV11-2 with TRBJ2-7; unclear D gene. The CDR3 consists of 12 residues. Germline CDR1 SGHAT, CDR2 FQNNGV. Trimming took off 5 bases at V and 9 bases at J, with 14 bases between the two ends. The CDR3 region is CASSPARRAQYF. The CDR3 DNA reads as TGTGCCAGCAGCCCTGCTCGCCGGGCGCAGTACTTC. Full variable domain (outside the CDR3, taken from reference TRBV11-2 and TRBJ2-7): EAGVAQSPRYKIIEKRQSVAFWCNPISGHATLYWYQQILGQGPKLLIQFQNNGVVDDSQLPKDRFSAERLKGVDSTLKIQPAKLEDSAVYLCASSPARRAQYFGPGTRLTVT.

This clone was seen once. The V and J genes are TRBV5-4 and TRBJ1-3; 10 bases are a match to TRBD1. CDR3 size: 16 residues. Germline CDR1 SGHNT, CDR2 YYREEE (reference sequence). J was trimmed by 3 bases and V by 4 bases; bases with no gene match: 7. Here the CDR3 DNA reads TGTGCCAGCAGCCCGACAGGGGGCAGTTTTGGAAACACCATATATTTT. Its protein product is CASSPTGGSFGNTIYF.

The genes are TRBV7-3 and TRBJ1-6; D is ambiguous. Trimming took off 8 bases at V and 7 bases at J, with 15 bases between the two ends. This CDR3 contains 14 residues. Looked up from germline, CDR1 is SGHTA and CDR2 is FQGTGA. The CDR3 protein is CASSDGEVNSPLHF. DNA of the CDR3: TGTGCCAGCTCCGACGGGGAGGTCAATTCACCCCTCCACTTT.

The chain carries TRBV4-1 and TRBJ1-4, with 8 bases matching TRBD1. V dropped 4 bases and J dropped 3; count of bases not matched to a gene: 7. This CDR3 is built from 16 residues. Germline CDR1 reads MGHRA; CDR2 reads YSYEKL. The CDR3 DNA reads TGCGCCAGCAGCCGAGGACAGGGAACAGCTAATGAAAAACTGTTTTTT. Its translation: CASSRGQGTANEKLFF.